This T cell receptor (beta chain) is drawn from a study of blood T cells in healthy people across ages. This clonotype was detected only a few times. A much more abundant neighbour one base away suggests this may be a read error. The second PCR ran roughly 6 to 11 cycles with a sample-barcoded 5' primer and J-beta primers. TCRdb redid the calling of the 5' RACE reads with MiXCR, one entry per CDR3 protein. Counted here are hundreds of thousands of distinct CDR3 sequences, about 30% occurring once; the ten biggest clones make up 15% to 19%. CDR3 length equals 14 residues. Trimming removed 6 bases from V and 5 bases from J; junction bases left unmatched: 6. Germline-derived CDR1 and CDR2 are SGHTA and FQGNSA.

The chain recombines TRBV7-2 with TRBJ2-5, with 10 bases lining up with TRBD1. The TCR was taken from a woman of 80 years or more in good health. Sequences were obtained from blood. The DNA for the CDR3 is TGTGCCAGCAGACGGACAGGGGGGAGTGAGACCCAGTACTTC. It yields the protein CASRRTGGSETQYF.